This T cell receptor beta chain was recovered during a study of T-cell memory formation after mild COVID-19. Overall study context: Largely donor-specific sequence clusters came from two donors. Regarding the study as a whole: Later expanders leaned CD4+, whereas clones that contracted between day 15 and 85 were balanced CD4/CD8. Pre-infection memory contained some responding clones, which suggested that cross-reactive memory had joined.

CDR3 length equals 12 residues. Germline V CDR1 and CDR2: SGHTA, FQGNSA. The junction had 8 bases not matched to a gene; V was cut back by 4 bases and J by 16 bases. From the 5' RACE reads, TCRdb called clonotypes with MiXCR, one entry per CDR3 protein. The sample has roughly 560,000 distinct CDR3 sequences, 20% seen once; the top ten hold 12%. This clonotype was observed a handful of times. The antigen is not known. The chain links TRBV7-2 to TRBJ2-1, with TRBD2 matching over 9 bases. Sequencing was done on a sample of PBMCs or a T cell subset sorted from them (not recorded which). The origin of this receptor is an adult woman who had mild COVID-19 (a few samples of this study predate the infection). Cell type and time point are not known. The CDR3 DNA reads TGTGCCAGCAGCTCCTCAGCGGGAGGCAACTTCTTC. Encoded protein: CASSSSAGGNFF. Using reference TRBV7-2 and TRBJ2-1 for the parts outside the CDR3, the full variable domain is GAGVSQSPSNKVTEKGKDVELRCDPISGHTALYWYRQSLGQGLEFLIYFQGNSAPDKSGLPSDRFSAERTGGSVSTLTIQRTQQEDSAVYLCASSSSAGGNFFGPGTRLTVL.